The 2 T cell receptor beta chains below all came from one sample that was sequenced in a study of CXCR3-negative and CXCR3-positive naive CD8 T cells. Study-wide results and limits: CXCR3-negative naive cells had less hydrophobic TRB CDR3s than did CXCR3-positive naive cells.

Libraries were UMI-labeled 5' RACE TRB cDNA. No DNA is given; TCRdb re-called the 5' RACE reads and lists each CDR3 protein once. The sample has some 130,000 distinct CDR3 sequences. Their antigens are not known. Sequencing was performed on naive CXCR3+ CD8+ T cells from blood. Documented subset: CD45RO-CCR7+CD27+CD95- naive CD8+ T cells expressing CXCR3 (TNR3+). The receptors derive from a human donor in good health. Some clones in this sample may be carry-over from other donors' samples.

The CDR3 is CASSLQRGLSDNEQFF. The gene calls are TRBV5-1 and TRBJ2-1; absent DNA, TCRdb's TRBD2 call cannot be checked. CDR3 length equals 16 residues. Germline values: CDR1 SGHRS, CDR2 YFSETQ. The full variable domain, in which reference TRBV5-1 and TRBJ2-1 provide the parts outside the CDR3, is KAGVTQTPRYLIKTRGQQVTLSCSPISGHRSVSWYQQTPGQGLQFLFEYFSETQRNKGNFPGRFSGRQFSNSRSEMNVSTLELGDSALYLCASSLQRGLSDNEQFFGPGTRLTVL.

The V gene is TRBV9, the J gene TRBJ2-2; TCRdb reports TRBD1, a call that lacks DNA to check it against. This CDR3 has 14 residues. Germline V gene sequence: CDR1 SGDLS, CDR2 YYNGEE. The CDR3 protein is CASSDRDYTGELFF.